This T cell receptor (beta chain) appears in the sequencing data of a study of blood T cells in healthy people across ages. Alongside a J-beta primer mix, a sample-barcoded 5' primer served in a second PCR lasting roughly 6 to 12 cycles. Researchers report that each sample yielded at least 2.5 million CDR3-containing paired-end reads. Using its own MiXCR run on the 5' RACE reads, TCRdb lists one record per CDR3 protein. The repertoire holds 1.5 million to 2 million distinct CDR3 sequences, with 25% to 30% as singletons. The sample holds a few counts of this clonotype. The antigen is not known. The junction and the germline gene differ at one end; a read error may be behind it. This CDR3 is built from 15 residues. The study recruited healthy Caucasian donors from Russia who were aged about 6 to 95. Total RNA was extracted at no less than 6 micrograms per sample. The study's findings and limits: Age showed a roughly linear inverse relationship with TCR beta diversity per million T cells.

The sequencing input was blood. This receptor was obtained from a young woman in good health. This rearrangement joins TRBV12-3 or TRBV12-4 to TRBJ1-2; 7 bases are a match to TRBD1. The CDR3 is CASSLGQGGTYGHTF. As DNA, the CDR3 is TGTGCCAGCAGTTTAGGTCAGGGGGGGACCTATGGCCACACCTTC.